This T cell receptor (beta chain) was found in a study of hypomethylating agent response in myelodysplastic syndrome. This clone was observed a single time. Only in-frame clones appear in the TCRdb table, and some are missing; sequencing was by immunoSEQ multiplex PCR. The data show thousands of clones, around 84% seen once. The TCR comes from a human donor with myelodysplastic syndrome. The source was bone marrow, collected before or after starting hypomethylating agent treatment for myelodysplastic syndrome (not recorded which).

The CDR3 sequence is CASSLVAGQGNTEAFF. DNA for the CDR3: TGTGCCAGCAGCTTAGTGGCTGGGCAAGGGAACACTGAAGCTTTCTTT. The chain uses TRBV7-6 and TRBJ1-1, with no clear D. Trimming took off 1 base at V and 1 base at J, with 13 bases between the two ends. CDR1 is SGHVS and CDR2 is FNYEAQ in the germline V gene. CDR3 size: 16 residues.